These T cell receptor beta chains were read from a single sample in a study of OX40 agonist ivuxolimab in advanced cancers. Assay: immunoSEQ multiplex PCR; the TCRdb copy retains only in-frame clones and omits some. This repertoire shows over 50,000 clones, around nine tenths found once; its top ten account for 18%. The sequencing used CD4+ or CD8+ T cells sorted from blood, collected in a trial of the OX40 agonist ivuxolimab. The receptor set was obtained from an adult with an advanced solid tumor such as melanoma, head and neck, liver or kidney cancer. The CDR3 runs from the conserved cysteine through the conserved F or W. A D gene is named only where the DNA matches it firmly. Clone size, where shown, is once, few, many, or a class for clones that have expanded.

D	V	size	J	CDR3	DNA
TRBD2	TRBV13	-	TRBJ2-7	CASSIQLTSGIYEQYF	TGTGCCAGCAGCATCCAACTTACTAGCGGGATCTACGAGCAGTACTTC
-	TRBV5-6	few	TRBJ2-7	CASSLGTRGPPYEQYF	TGTGCCAGCAGCTTAGGGACAAGGGGACCTCCCTACGAGCAGTACTTC
TRBD2	TRBV4-1	once	TRBJ2-1	CASSPTSGSGGEQFF	TGCGCCAGCAGCCCGACTAGCGGGAGTGGCGGTGAGCAGTTCTTC
-	TRBV6-1	-	TRBJ2-3	CASSDGQGALADTQYF	TGTGCCAGCAGTGATGGGCAGGGCGCGCTGGCAGATACGCAGTATTTT
-	TRBV7-9	-	TRBJ2-7	CASSSYEQYF	TGTGCCAGCAGCTCCTACGAGCAGTACTTC
-	TRBV28	-	TRBJ1-1	CASSLWEGGADTEAFF	TGTGCCAGCAGTTTATGGGAGGGGGGCGCAGACACTGAAGCTTTCTTT
-	TRBV4-1	-	TRBJ2-7	CASSQRVAYEQYF	TGCGCCAGCAGCCAGCGGGTAGCCTACGAGCAGTACTTC
-	TRBV30	once	TRBJ1-1	CAWIAGDMEAFF	TGTGCCTGGATTGCCGGGGATATGGAAGCTTTCTTT
-	TRBV5-5	-	TRBJ2-7	CASSFRHTYEQYF	TGTGCCAGCAGCTTTCGGCACACCTACGAGCAGTACTTC
-	TRBV7-9	-	TRBJ2-7	CASSSDPSPYEQYF	TGTGCCAGCAGTTCCGACCCGAGCCCCTACGAGCAGTACTTC
-	TRBV6-4	-	TRBJ2-1	CASSDGPYNEQFF	TGTGCCAGCAGTGACGGCCCCTACAATGAGCAGTTCTTC
TRBD2	TRBV7-3	-	TRBJ2-1	CASSPKAGGRNEQFF	TGTGCCAGCAGCCCGAAGGCGGGGGGGCGGAATGAGCAGTTCTTC
TRBD1	TRBV10-3	-	TRBJ2-7	CAIRPGQGAYEQYF	TGTGCCATCAGACCGGGACAGGGGGCCTACGAGCAGTACTTC
TRBD2	TRBV4-1	-	TRBJ2-3	CASSHTTSGRYPDTQYF	TGCGCCAGCAGCCACACTACTAGCGGGAGGTACCCAGATACGCAGTATTTT
-	TRBV11-3	-	TRBJ2-7	CASTEGVGEQYF	TGTGCCAGCACGGAGGGGGTGGGCGAGCAGTACTTC
-	TRBV6-1	once	TRBJ2-7	CASSERREQYF	TGTGCCAGCAGTGAAAGGCGCGAGCAGTACTTC
TRBD1	TRBV5-5	-	TRBJ1-1	CASSRDRNTEAFF	TGTGCCAGCAGCCGGGACAGGAACACTGAAGCTTTCTTT
-	TRBV27	-	TRBJ1-4	CASSFIPNEKLFF	TGTGCCAGCAGTTTTATCCCTAATGAAAAACTGTTTTTT
-	TRBV28	-	TRBJ2-7	CASSHRREGPSYEQYF	TGTGCCAGCAGTCACCGTCGAGAGGGCCCCTCCTACGAGCAGTACTTC